This T cell receptor (beta chain) was found in a study of naive and memory T cell subsets (dated by TCRdb to 2016 to 2017). For the study in its entirety: Sorted naive and memory T cell subsets from peripheral blood were analyzed in the study using a UMI-based, open-source pipeline for TCR alpha and beta sequencing. IgG serology results and the functional CMV T cell responses were in complete agreement. RNA was DNase-treated and reverse transcribed with TCR constant-region primers, mostly using SuperScript III.

Library generation was performed with UMI-ligation and nested PCR. The beta constant-region primer was an equimolar mix of two oligonucleotides covering both TRBC1 and TRBC2. The ligated cDNA went through four rounds of PCR with nested alpha and beta constant-region primers together with the SP2 primer. A single-stranded oligonucleotide carrying the SP2 primer and a 12-nucleotide UMI was ligated to the 3' end of the cDNA by T4 RNA ligase 1. The ligation reaction was incubated at 16°C for about 20-25 hours. PCR2 was typically performed as a SYBR Green qPCR and was stopped at a predetermined threshold so that over-amplification was prevented. Apart from the first purification, every purification step used Agencourt AMPure XP magnetic beads. Libraries were quantified by Qubit and checked on a TapeStation, with a main peak expected near 650 bp. Pooled libraries were sequenced on an Illumina MiSeq using v2 2x251 paired-end kits, and typically roughly 0.85-2 million reads were obtained per sample. Each sample was pooled at about 4.2 nM, and roughly 4.5-8% PhiX was included to help cluster recognition. In the source study's methods: Using tag matching that tolerated one base-pair mismatch, Decombinator assigned V and J genes to FASTQ reads that had been processed by Demultiplexor. UMIs were used by Collapsinator to correct both sequencing errors and frequency errors arising from PCR heterogeneity. CDR3Translator translated TCRs and extracted CDR3s from the conserved cysteine to the FGXG phenylalanine, flagging non-productive sequences. Repertoires were subsampled to equal numbers of UMI-defined TCRs before Gini, Shannon entropy and inverse Simpson indices were calculated. Clonotype abundance distributions were fitted to a power law by maximum likelihood within the linear range. When run on a single naive CD8 sample, MIGEC and the pipeline yielded similar UMI counts, similar unique TCR numbers and similar clonal distributions. In one analysis, naive TCRs also found in any memory subset of the same donor were removed from the naive repertoire. The repertoires were searched for just under 7,500 CMV-associated CDR3 sequences that had been compiled from VDJdb and a published dataset. TCRdb's own reprocessing of the public reads used fastp at Q25 and MiXCR and kept productive beta chains. One record per CDR3 amino acid sequence lists the most common genes and DNA. The V and J calls were not made by the authors but by TCRdb's processing. The table for this sample lists about 100,000 distinct CDR3 sequences; roughly 15% of them were counted only once. The top ten clonotypes cover about 3% of the sample.

This clonotype was picked up many times. The specificity of this receptor is unknown. No base-level quality is on record; no much larger clone is a single base apart. Separate amplification of TCR alpha and beta chain libraries was performed from the second PCR step onward. The CMV status of each donor was determined by measuring IFNgamma production from CD4+ T cells after fresh PBMCs had been stimulated overnight with CMV viral lysate. CD4 T cells were positively selected using Miltenyi beads, after which CD8 T cells were positively selected from the CD4-negative fraction. After staining for CD3, CD4, CD8, CD45RA, CD27 and a live/dead dye, cells were sorted on a BD Aria II into four subsets based on CD45RA and CD27. Blood came from a few healthy volunteers, each fractionated into CD4 and CD8 T cells and then into four differentiation subsets. Approximately 130 ml of peripheral blood was drawn per donor, and PBMC were isolated by Ficoll-Paque PLUS density-gradient centrifugation. Sorted cells were lysed in RLT buffer, after which RNA was extracted using a Qiagen RNeasy kit and stored at -80 degrees C.

What the work shows at the level of the full study, not this receptor alone: RNA-based TCR counts may be affected by expression changes linked to T cell activation and differentiation. In both CD4 and CD8 cells, the Gini index increased while Shannon and inverse Simpson diversity decreased from naive through CM, EM and EMRA. The repertoire findings for the naive and memory subsets could not be validated against a ground truth, as none was available. After error correction, only a single occurrence was seen for over 95% of naive TCR sequences, so much steeper abundance distributions were produced than in memory subsets. TCR abundance followed a power law whose exponent differed between naive and memory subsets but was consistent across the three individuals. Single alpha or beta chain sequences, rather than paired alpha/beta receptors, were used to define clonotypes. A few larger clonotypes were found in naive repertoires, especially CD8, and these larger clonotypes were possibly memory cells re-expressing CD45RA.

Trimming at the junction amounts to 5 bases on V and 4 bases on J, and the germline ends lie 11 bases apart. Inclusive of the bounding cysteine and phenylalanine, the CDR3 is 13 residues long. Only the CDR3 portion is preserved as DNA: 39 bases, with reading frame beginning at the first base. For CDR1 and CDR2, the germline V gene (reference sequence) lists SEHNR and FQNEAQ. Sequencing input: naive CD8+ T cells from blood. Sample cell subset or site, as interpreted from the label and publication: naive T cells, CD45RA high CD27+. Recombination joined TRBV7-9 with TRBJ2-5; the D gene assignment is perhaps TRBD1 or TRBD2, with each matching 5 bases. The source of this sequence is a human donor in good health. The sequenced DNA: TGTGCCAGCAGCACCGGGACCCTAGAGACCCAGTACTTC. Its protein reads: CASSTGTLETQYF.